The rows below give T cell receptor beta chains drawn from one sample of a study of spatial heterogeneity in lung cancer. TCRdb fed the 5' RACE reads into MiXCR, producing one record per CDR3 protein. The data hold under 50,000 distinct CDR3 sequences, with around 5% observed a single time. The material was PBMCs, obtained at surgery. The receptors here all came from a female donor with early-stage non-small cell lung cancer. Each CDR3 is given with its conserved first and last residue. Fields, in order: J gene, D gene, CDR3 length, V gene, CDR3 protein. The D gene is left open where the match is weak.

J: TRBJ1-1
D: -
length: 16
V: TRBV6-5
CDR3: CASSYLSVTGNTEAFF

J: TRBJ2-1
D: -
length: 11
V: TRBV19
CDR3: CASRMGEAWFF

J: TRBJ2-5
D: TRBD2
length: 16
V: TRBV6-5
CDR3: CASSSPLAGGRETQYF

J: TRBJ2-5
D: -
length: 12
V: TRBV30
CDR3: CAWNAGQETQYF

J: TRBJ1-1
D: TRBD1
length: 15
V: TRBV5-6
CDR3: CASSWTGTVNTEAFF

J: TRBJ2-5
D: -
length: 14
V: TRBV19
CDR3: CASSISQVGETQYF

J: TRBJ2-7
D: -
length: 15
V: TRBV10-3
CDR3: CAITPGTRSSYEQYF

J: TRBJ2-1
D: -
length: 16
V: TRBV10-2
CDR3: CASSDPFSSGPREQFF

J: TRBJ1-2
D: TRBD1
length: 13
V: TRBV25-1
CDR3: CASSLGQGIGYTF

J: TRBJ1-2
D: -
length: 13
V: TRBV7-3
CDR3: CASSSSGMDGYTF

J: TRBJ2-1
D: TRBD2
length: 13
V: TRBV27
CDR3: CATSGLAGNEQFF

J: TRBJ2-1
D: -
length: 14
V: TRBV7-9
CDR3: CASSSPGAPNEQLF

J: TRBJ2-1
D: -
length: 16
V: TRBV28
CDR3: CASSLRLDNLGNEQFF

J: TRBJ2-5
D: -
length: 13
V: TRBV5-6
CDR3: CASSKGGGETQYF

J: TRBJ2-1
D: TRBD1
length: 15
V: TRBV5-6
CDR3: CASSLGQGPYNEQFF

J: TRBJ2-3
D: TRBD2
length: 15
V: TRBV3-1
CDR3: CASSQDGLAGETQYF

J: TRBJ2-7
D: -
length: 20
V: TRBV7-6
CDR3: CASSPTYDTKDGRGYYEQYF

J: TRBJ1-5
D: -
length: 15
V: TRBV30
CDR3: CAWSVRGLPRGPQHF

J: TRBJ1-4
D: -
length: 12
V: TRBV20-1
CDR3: CSSILTNEKLFF

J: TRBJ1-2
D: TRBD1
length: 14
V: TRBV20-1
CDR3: CSASDRGLGYGYTF

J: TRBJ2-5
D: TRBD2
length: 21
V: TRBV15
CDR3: CATSRDPRAGGSLTRQETQYF

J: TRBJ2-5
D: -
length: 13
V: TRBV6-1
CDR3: CASRRRIQETQYF

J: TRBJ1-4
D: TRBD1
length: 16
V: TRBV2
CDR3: CASSRQDRGRGEKLFF

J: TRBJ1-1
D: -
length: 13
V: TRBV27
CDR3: CASSLIRDTEAFF

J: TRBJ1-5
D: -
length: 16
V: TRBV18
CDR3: CASSPLSGAVDQPQHF

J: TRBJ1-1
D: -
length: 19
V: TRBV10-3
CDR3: CAISETTRSRETLNTEAFF

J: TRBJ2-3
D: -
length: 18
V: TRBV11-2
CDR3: CASSLIARGSTSTDTQYF

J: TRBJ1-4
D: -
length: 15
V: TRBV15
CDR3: CATSRDVTTNEKLFF